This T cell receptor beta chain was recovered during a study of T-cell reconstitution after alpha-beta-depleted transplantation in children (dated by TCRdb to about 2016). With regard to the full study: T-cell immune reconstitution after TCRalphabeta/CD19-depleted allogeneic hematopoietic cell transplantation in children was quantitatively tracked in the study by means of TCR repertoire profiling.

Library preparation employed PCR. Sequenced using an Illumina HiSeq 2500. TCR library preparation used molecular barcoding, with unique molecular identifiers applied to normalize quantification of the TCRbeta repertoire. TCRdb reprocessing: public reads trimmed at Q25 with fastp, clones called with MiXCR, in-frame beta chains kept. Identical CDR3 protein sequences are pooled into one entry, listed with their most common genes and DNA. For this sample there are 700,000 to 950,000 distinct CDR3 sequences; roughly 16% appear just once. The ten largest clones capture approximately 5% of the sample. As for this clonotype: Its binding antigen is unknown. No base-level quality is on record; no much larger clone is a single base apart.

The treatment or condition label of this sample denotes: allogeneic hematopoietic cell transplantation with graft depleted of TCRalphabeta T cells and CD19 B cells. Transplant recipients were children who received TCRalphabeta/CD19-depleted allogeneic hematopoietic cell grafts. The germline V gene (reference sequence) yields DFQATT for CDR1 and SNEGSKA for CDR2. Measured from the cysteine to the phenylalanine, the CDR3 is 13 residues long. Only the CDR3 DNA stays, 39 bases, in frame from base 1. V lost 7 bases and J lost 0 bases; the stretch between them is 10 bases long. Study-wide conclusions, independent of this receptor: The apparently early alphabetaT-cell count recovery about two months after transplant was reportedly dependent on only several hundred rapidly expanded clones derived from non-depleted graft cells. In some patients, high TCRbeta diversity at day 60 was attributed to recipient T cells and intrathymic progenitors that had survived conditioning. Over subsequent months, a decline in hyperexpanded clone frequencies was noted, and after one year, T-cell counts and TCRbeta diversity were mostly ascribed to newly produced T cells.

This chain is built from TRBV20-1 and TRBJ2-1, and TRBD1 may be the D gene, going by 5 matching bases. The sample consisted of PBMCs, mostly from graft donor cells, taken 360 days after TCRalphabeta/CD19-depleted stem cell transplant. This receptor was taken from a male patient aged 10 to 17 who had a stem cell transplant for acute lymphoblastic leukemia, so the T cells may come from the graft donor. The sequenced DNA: TGCAGTGTACCCAGGGCCTCCTACAATGAGCAGTTCTTC. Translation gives CSVPRASYNEQFF.